The rows below give T cell receptor beta chains drawn from one sample of a study of cytomegalovirus exposure and HLA in healthy donors. Profiling relied on immunoSEQ multiplex PCR, and the TCRdb table lists in-frame clones only, not all of them. The sample holds about 130,000 clones, over 70% seen once. Material: PBMCs. These receptors all stem from a woman between 35 and 50 years old in good health and CMV-seronegative. Each CDR3 is given with its conserved first and last residue. A D gene is named only where the DNA matches it firmly. The size of a clone is reported for some rows only, either as once, few or many, or as a class for expanded clones.

size: NA
V: TRBV19
D: TRBD1
J: TRBJ2-2
CDR3: CASRVDRASTGELFF
DNA: TGTGCCAGTAGGGTGGACAGGGCGAGCACCGGGGAGCTGTTTTTT

size: NA
V: TRBV2
D: NA
J: TRBJ1-4
CDR3: CASRGGWSEKLFF
DNA: TGTGCCAGCCGGGGAGGTTGGAGTGAAAAACTGTTTTTT

size: NA
V: TRBV19
D: TRBD1
J: TRBJ1-1
CDR3: CASSIDRDTEAFF
DNA: TGTGCCAGTAGTATTGACAGGGATACTGAAGCTTTCTTT

size: NA
V: TRBV18
D: NA
J: TRBJ1-3
CDR3: CASSPPRQANSGNTIYF
DNA: TGTGCCAGCTCACCACCGAGACAGGCCAACTCTGGAAACACCATATATTTT

size: NA
V: TRBV4-2
D: NA
J: TRBJ2-1
CDR3: CASSPLTGVYNEQFF
DNA: TGTGCCAGCAGCCCACTGACAGGAGTATACAATGAGCAGTTCTTC

size: once
V: TRBV6-5
D: NA
J: TRBJ1-2
CDR3: CASSPTGRYGYTF
DNA: TGTGCCAGCAGTCCGACAGGACGCTATGGCTACACCTTC

size: NA
V: TRBV5-5
D: NA
J: TRBJ1-3
CDR3: CASSWEVSGRSGNTIYF
DNA: TGTGCCAGCAGTTGGGAGGTATCGGGCCGCTCTGGAAACACCATATATTTT

size: NA
V: TRBV2
D: TRBD1
J: TRBJ1-1
CDR3: CASSDRTGNTEAFF
DNA: TGTGCCAGCAGCGATAGGACAGGGAACACTGAAGCTTTCTTT

size: NA
V: TRBV30
D: TRBD2
J: TRBJ2-1
CDR3: CAWVGREAYNEQFF
DNA: TGTGCCTGGGTGGGGCGGGAGGCCTACAATGAGCAGTTCTTC

size: NA
V: TRBV27
D: NA
J: TRBJ2-3
CDR3: CASSPRPGTDTQYF
DNA: TGTGCCAGCAGTCCCCGTCCGGGGACAGATACGCAGTATTTT

size: NA
V: TRBV19
D: TRBD2
J: TRBJ2-1
CDR3: CASTTPSAGYNEQFF
DNA: TGTGCCAGTACCACACCGTCAGCGGGGTACAATGAGCAGTTCTTC

size: NA
V: TRBV7-3
D: TRBD1
J: TRBJ2-7
CDR3: CASSYDRGHEQYF
DNA: TGTGCCAGCAGCTACGACAGGGGGCACGAGCAGTACTTC

size: NA
V: TRBV11-1
D: NA
J: TRBJ2-7
CDR3: CASSLETRSDRKSF
DNA: TGTGCCAGCAGCTTAGAAACAAGGTCGGACAGAAAGAGCTTC

size: NA
V: TRBV5-4
D: NA
J: TRBJ2-7
CDR3: CASSLYEAEQYF
DNA: TGTGCCAGCAGCTTGTACGAGGCCGAGCAGTACTTC

size: NA
V: TRBV4-2
D: TRBD2
J: TRBJ2-1
CDR3: CASSQAMTSGNYNEQFF
DNA: TGTGCCAGCAGCCAGGCTATGACTAGCGGGAACTACAATGAGCAGTTCTTC

size: NA
V: TRBV25-1
D: TRBD1
J: TRBJ2-7
CDR3: CASSEVIGGQGAYEQYF
DNA: TGTGCCAGCAGTGAAGTCATTGGAGGACAGGGGGCCTACGAGCAGTACTTC

size: few
V: TRBV15
D: TRBD1
J: TRBJ1-1
CDR3: CATSSSGQALGAFF
DNA: TGTGCCACCAGCAGCTCGGGACAGGCCTTGGGAGCTTTCTTT

size: once
V: TRBV5-6
D: NA
J: TRBJ2-3
CDR3: CASSSFTDEGRTDTQYF
DNA: TGTGCCAGCAGCTCCTTTACAGATGAGGGCCGCACAGATACGCAGTATTTT

size: NA
V: TRBV7-3
D: TRBD1
J: TRBJ2-7
CDR3: CASSLDRGSEQYF
DNA: TGTGCCAGCAGCTTAGACAGGGGTAGCGAGCAGTACTTC

size: NA
V: TRBV6-6
D: TRBD1
J: TRBJ1-5
CDR3: CASSTRGLSNQPQHF
DNA: TGTGCCAGCAGTACTAGGGGGCTCAGCAATCAGCCCCAGCATTTT

size: NA
V: TRBV7-8
D: NA
J: TRBJ2-3
CDR3: CASSSGVGDTQYF
DNA: TGTGCCAGCAGCTCCGGGGTTGGTGATACGCAGTATTTT

size: NA
V: TRBV5-1
D: TRBD2
J: TRBJ2-2
CDR3: CASSRGGGNTGELFF
DNA: TGCGCCAGCAGCCGGGGGGGCGGTAACACCGGGGAGCTGTTTTTT

size: NA
V: TRBV5-5
D: TRBD2
J: TRBJ2-7
CDR3: CASSLESGGSSYEQYF
DNA: TGTGCCAGCAGCTTGGAGAGCGGGGGCAGCTCCTACGAGCAGTACTTC

size: NA
V: TRBV10-3
D: TRBD1
J: TRBJ2-1
CDR3: CAISVRPGQEDEQFF
DNA: TGTGCCATCAGTGTCCGCCCCGGACAGGAGGACGAGCAGTTCTTC

size: NA
V: TRBV5-1
D: NA
J: TRBJ2-1
CDR3: CASSSEGGDLNEQFF
DNA: TGCGCCAGCAGCTCCGAGGGGGGGGATCTCAATGAGCAGTTCTTC

size: NA
V: TRBV19
D: NA
J: TRBJ2-3
CDR3: CASSIPGVGTDTQYF
DNA: TGTGCCAGTAGTATCCCGGGAGTCGGCACAGATACGCAGTATTTT

size: NA
V: TRBV5-4
D: NA
J: TRBJ2-7
CDR3: CASNRFGEDEQYF
DNA: TGTGCCAGCAACCGATTTGGGGAGGACGAGCAGTACTTC

size: NA
V: TRBV19
D: TRBD2
J: TRBJ2-1
CDR3: CASSAGGLTGSYNEQFF
DNA: TGTGCCAGTAGTGCCGGGGGACTAACAGGATCCTACAATGAGCAGTTCTTC

size: NA
V: TRBV7-3
D: TRBD2
J: TRBJ2-1
CDR3: CASSSSPSGADEQFF
DNA: TGTGCCAGCAGCTCCTCCCCTAGCGGGGCTGATGAGCAGTTCTTC

size: few
V: TRBV4-1
D: NA
J: TRBJ2-7
CDR3: CASSQDSRVEIYEQYF
DNA: TGCGCCAGCAGCCAAGATTCCCGGGTCGAGATTTACGAGCAGTACTTC

size: NA
V: TRBV12-5
D: TRBD1
J: TRBJ1-5
CDR3: CASALGDRGGDQPQHF
DNA: TGTGCTAGTGCTTTAGGGGACAGGGGGGGGGATCAGCCCCAGCATTTT

size: NA
V: TRBV7-2
D: TRBD1
J: TRBJ1-5
CDR3: CASSIRQGDRPQHF
DNA: TGTGCCAGCAGCATCAGACAGGGAGATCGGCCCCAGCATTTT

size: NA
V: TRBV27
D: TRBD1
J: TRBJ2-2
CDR3: CATQPGQGAGELFF
DNA: TGTGCCACCCAGCCGGGACAGGGTGCCGGGGAGCTGTTTTTT

size: NA
V: TRBV5-6
D: NA
J: TRBJ2-3
CDR3: CASSLSVGGRPTDTQYF
DNA: TGTGCCAGCAGCTTGTCGGTCGGAGGAAGACCCACAGATACGCAGTATTTT

size: NA
V: TRBV6-5
D: TRBD2
J: TRBJ2-7
CDR3: CASRSGGEPYEQYF
DNA: TGTGCCAGCCGGAGCGGGGGCGAACCCTACGAGCAGTACTTC

size: NA
V: TRBV18
D: NA
J: TRBJ1-2
CDR3: CASSPGRESYGYTF
DNA: TGTGCCAGCTCACCCGGGAGGGAAAGCTATGGCTACACCTTC

size: few
V: TRBV11-3
D: NA
J: TRBJ2-3
CDR3: CASSSGLLEGTDTQYF
DNA: TGTGCCAGCAGCTCCGGGCTACTAGAGGGCACAGATACGCAGTATTTT